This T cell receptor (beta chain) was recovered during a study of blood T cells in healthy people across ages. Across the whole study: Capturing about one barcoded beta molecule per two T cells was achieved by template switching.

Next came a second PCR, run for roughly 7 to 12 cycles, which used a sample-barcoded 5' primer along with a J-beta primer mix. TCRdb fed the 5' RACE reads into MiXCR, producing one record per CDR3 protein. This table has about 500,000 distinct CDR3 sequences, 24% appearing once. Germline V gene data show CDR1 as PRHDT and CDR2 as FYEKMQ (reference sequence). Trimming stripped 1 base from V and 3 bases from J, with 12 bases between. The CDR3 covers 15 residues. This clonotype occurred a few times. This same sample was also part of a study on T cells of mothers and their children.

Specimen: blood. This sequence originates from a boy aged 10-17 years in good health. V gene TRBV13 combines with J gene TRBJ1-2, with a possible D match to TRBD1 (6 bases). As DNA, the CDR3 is TGTGCCAGCAGCTTAGTGGGACAAACGTACTATGGCTACACCTTC. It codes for CASSLVGQTYYGYTF.